The clone carrying this TCR beta chain was found a few times. This CDR3 comprises 14 residues. CDR1 and CDR2 (germline): MNHEY, SVGAGI. The ends lost 6 bases at V and 1 base at J; junction bases unmatched: 4. The source of the sample is a study of blood T cell repertoires in COVID-19. Study background: Acute and convalescent COVID-19 samples came from the United States, Italy and Spain. Sample material is recorded as cDNA or gDNA derived from T cells, B-cell-depleted T cells, or PBMCs.

The method was immunoSEQ multiplex PCR; TCRdb's version includes in-frame clones alone and lacks a portion of them. In the table there are more than 200,000 clones, approximately 80% of which are singletons. The sequencing sample was made of PBMCs or T cells enriched from blood (not recorded which). This clonotype was sampled from a man between 25 and 39 years old with acute COVID-19. The chain has TRBV6-5 and TRBJ1-2; 8 nucleotides match TRBD1. CDR3 sequence reads: CASSPRGLNYGYTF. CDR3 in DNA: TGTGCCAGCAGCCCCAGGGGGCTTAACTATGGCTACACCTTC.